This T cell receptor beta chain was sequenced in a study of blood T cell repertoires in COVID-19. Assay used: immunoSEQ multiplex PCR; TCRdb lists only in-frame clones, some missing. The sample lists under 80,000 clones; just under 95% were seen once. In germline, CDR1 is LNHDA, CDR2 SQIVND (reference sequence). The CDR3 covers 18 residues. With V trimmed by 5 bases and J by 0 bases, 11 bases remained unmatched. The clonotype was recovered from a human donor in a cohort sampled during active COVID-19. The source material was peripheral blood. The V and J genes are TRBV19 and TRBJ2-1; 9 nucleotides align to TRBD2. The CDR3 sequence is CASSPQLLAGSSYNEQFF. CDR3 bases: TGTGCCAGTAGTCCCCAGTTGCTAGCGGGGAGCTCCTACAATGAGCAGTTCTTC.